The 10 T cell receptor beta chains below were found in one sample sequenced in a study of cytomegalovirus exposure and HLA in healthy donors (TCRdb year 2017). Libraries were built with the immunoSEQ multiplex PCR assay. The multiplex PCR relied on a mix of 60 forward primers for TCR Vbeta segments and 13 reverse primers for TCR Jbeta segments. The source is immuneACCESS, and TCRdb retained only in-frame sequences with V and J called. Part of the clones is not carried over; for the studies checked, unresolved V genes explain less than half of this, and the remainder is unexplained. The table for this sample lists approximately 82,000 clones; less than 65% of them were counted only once. The biggest ten clones account for 4.5% to 7% of the sample. The sample consisted of PBMCs. These receptors all stem from a woman in her thirties in good health and CMV-seropositive.

This clone is a singleton in its sample. This chain joins TRBV18 and TRBJ2-7; tentatively, D is TRBD1 (6 bases). The V and J ends lost 2 bases and 3 bases respectively, with 11 bases between them. Germline CDR1 KGHSH, CDR2 LQKENI. The CDR3 is made up of 14 amino acids. CDR3 region: CASSPSTGRYEQYF. The CDR3 DNA reads TGTGCCAGCTCACCATCGACAGGCCGCTACGAGCAGTACTTC.

Only a few counts were recorded for this clone. This chain links TRBV19 with TRBJ2-2; D is possibly TRBD2 (6 bases). The CDR3 is 14 amino acids. The germline V gene encodes CDR1 LNHDA and CDR2 SQIVND (reference sequence). V was trimmed by 1 base and J by 5 bases, leaving 8 bases between them. CDR3 in amino acids: CASSIGGRTGELFF. DNA of the CDR3: TGTGCCAGTAGTATAGGGGGGAGGACCGGGGAGCTGTTTTTT.

The CDR3 nucleotides read TGTGCCAGCAGTTCCCTCGGGACAGCGAACACTGAAGCTTTCTTT. This sequence encodes CASSSLGTANTEAFF. The chain employs TRBV28 and TRBJ1-1; 7 bases are shared with TRBD1. The CDR3 spans 15 residues. Germline CDR1 is MDHEN and CDR2 is SYDVKM. J was trimmed by 1 base and V by 4 bases; bases with no gene match: 6.

The chain recombines TRBV5-1 with TRBJ1-6; 10 nucleotides match TRBD1. Germline trimming cut 2 bases from V and 13 bases from J; bases unmatched to any gene: 9. The V gene's germline CDR1 is SGHRS and CDR2 YFSETQ. The CDR3 is 15 residues long. This CDR3 reads CASSLQTGQGCPLHF. The CDR3 bases are TGCGCCAGCAGCTTACAGACGGGACAGGGGTGCCCCCTCCACTTT.

This clone showed up just once. The chain combines TRBV19 with TRBJ1-5; 9 nucleotides match TRBD1. V lost 3 bases, J lost 4 bases, and 4 bases stayed unmatched. Looked up from germline, CDR1 is LNHDA and CDR2 is SQIVND (reference sequence). The CDR3 length is 15 residues. Written as DNA, the CDR3 is TGTGCCAGTAGTATCCGGGGACAGGGTAATCAGCCCCAGCATTTT. Translating it yields CASSIRGQGNQPQHF.

The V gene is TRBV7-2, the J gene TRBJ1-1; tentative D call: TRBD1 (6 bases). The CDR3 loop spans 13 amino acids. Looked up from germline, CDR1 is SGHTA and CDR2 is FQGNSA. The V and J ends lost 5 bases and 11 bases respectively, with 18 bases between them. The CDR3 reads CASSLGGAGGAFF. The CDR3 DNA reads TGTGCCAGCAGCCTTGGGGGCGCGGGGGGGGCTTTCTTT.

The chain employs TRBV19 and TRBJ1-2, with TRBD1 matching 7 bases. Germline V gene lookup returns CDR1 LNHDA and CDR2 SQIVND (reference sequence). The CDR3 consists of 13 residues. The V and J ends lost 4 bases and 3 bases, in that order; junction bases with no gene match: 2. CDR3 sequence reads: CASSKTGYYGYTF. CDR3 sequence (DNA): TGTGCCAGTAGTAAGACAGGGTACTATGGCTACACCTTC.

The genes are TRBV29-1 and TRBJ1-2, with 7 bases that match TRBD1. From germline, CDR1 is SQVTM and CDR2 ANQGSEA. This CDR3 has 10 amino acids. Germline trimming cut 7 bases from V and 8 bases from J; bases unmatched to any gene: 4. The DNA of the CDR3 is TGCAGCGCTGGGGACAGAGGCTACACCTTC. Amino acid sequence: CSAGDRGYTF.

The chain has TRBV12-5 and TRBJ1-1; possible D gene TRBD1, 6 bases. The CDR3 covers 13 residues. With 7 bases removed from V and 7 bases from J, the gap between germline ends came to 16 bases. Germline V gives CDR1 LGHNT, CDR2 FRNRAP. CDR3 in amino acids: CASVTGTTVEAFF. Here the CDR3 DNA reads TGTGCTAGTGTTACCGGGACAACGGTTGAAGCTTTCTTT. The full variable domain, rest sourced from reference TRBV12-5 and TRBJ1-1, is DARVTQTPRHKVTEMGQEVTMRCQPILGHNTVFWYRQTMMQGLELLAYFRNRAPLDDSGMPKDRFSAEMPDATLATLKIQPSEPRDSAVYFCASVTGTTVEAFFGQGTRLTVV.

This chain connects TRBV7-2 to TRBJ1-5, with TRBD1 identical over 8 bases. V lost 6 bases to trimming and J lost 2 bases; unmatched junction nucleotides: 12. The CDR3 is 17 residues long. Looked up from germline, CDR1 is SGHTA and CDR2 is FQGNSA. The CDR3 sequence is CASSQTGASPGNQPQHF. The CDR3 DNA sequence: TGTGCCAGCAGTCAGACAGGGGCCAGTCCTGGCAATCAGCCCCAGCATTTT.